One sample yielded the 22 T cell receptor beta chains listed below, sequenced in a study of blood T cells in healthy people across ages. Sample-barcoded 5' priming and a J-beta primer mix drove a second PCR of 7 to 11 cycles. From the 5' RACE reads, TCRdb called clonotypes with MiXCR, one entry per CDR3 protein. The repertoire has some 1.8 million distinct CDR3 sequences, more than 35% of them found once; the top ten carry 23%. Specimen: blood. The receptors stem from a human donor in good health.

The chain employs TRBV5-1 and TRBJ2-2, with 9 bases that match TRBD1. The CDR3 has 16 residues. Trimming took 3 bases from V and 5 from J; bases not matched to a gene: 8. Per the germline V gene, CDR1 is SGHRS and CDR2 is YFSETQ. The CDR3, as DNA: TGCGCCAGCAGCTCAAGGACAGGGGCGGCGACCGGGGAGCTGTTTTTT. Translating it yields CASSSRTGAATGELFF.

This clonotype has a handful of counts. V gene TRBV28 combines with J gene TRBJ1-5; D is undetermined. The CDR3 consists of 17 residues. In germline, CDR1 is MDHEN, CDR2 SYDVKM. Trimming left V 8 bases short and J 0 bases short, with 20 bases between. CDR3 amino acids: CASEAGSHPYSNQPQHF. The DNA of the CDR3 is TGTGCCAGCGAGGCAGGCTCCCATCCTTATAGCAATCAGCCCCAGCATTTT. The complete variable domain, with remaining parts taken from reference TRBV28 and TRBJ1-5, reads DVKVTQSSRYLVKRTGEKVFLECVQDMDHENMFWYRQDPGLGLRLIYFSYDVKMKEKGDIPEGYSVSREKKERFSLILESASTNQTSMYLCASEAGSHPYSNQPQHFGDGTRLSIL.

The V and J genes are TRBV20-1 and TRBJ2-1; D unclear. Germline V gene sequence: CDR1 DFQATT, CDR2 SNEGSKA (reference sequence). The V end lost 5 bases, the J end lost 13 bases, and 12 bases lay between the germline ends. This CDR3 is built from 10 residues. This CDR3 reads CSAHNFRQFF. The CDR3 DNA is TGCAGTGCTCACAACTTCCGTCAGTTCTTC.

The CDR3, as DNA: TGTGCCAGCATACTTCGGGGTTTCACAGATACGCAGTATTTT. The encoded protein is CASILRGFTDTQYF. V and J are TRBV7-9 and TRBJ2-3, with D possibly being TRBD2 (5 bases). This CDR3 has 14 amino acids. Germline V CDR1 and CDR2: SEHNR, FQNEAQ (reference sequence). The V and J ends lost 7 bases and 2 bases respectively, with 13 bases between them.

This sequence joins TRBV6-2 or TRBV6-3 and TRBJ2-7; D remains ambiguous. Per germline, CDR1 MNHEY and CDR2 SVGEGT. CDR3 length: 15 amino acids. V was trimmed by 2 bases and J by 3 bases, leaving 14 bases between them. The CDR3 reads CASSYGVTVGYEQYF. The CDR3 DNA sequence: TGTGCCAGCAGTTACGGTGTTACTGTGGGCTACGAGCAGTACTTC.

The gene calls are TRBV5-8 and TRBJ1-1; D unclear. V gave up 2 bases and J gave up 6 bases, with 14 bases separating them. Germline-derived CDR1 and CDR2 are SGHTS and YDEGEE. The CDR3 loop spans 14 amino acids. The CDR3 here is CASSFHGPLSEAFF. The CDR3, as DNA: TGTGCCAGCAGCTTCCATGGACCACTTTCTGAAGCTTTCTTT.

This clonotype has a handful of counts. This chain links TRBV27 with TRBJ2-3; 9 nucleotides agree with TRBD1. The CDR3 runs 15 residues. The ends lost 4 bases at V and 5 bases at J; junction bases unmatched: 7. Germline V CDR1 and CDR2: MNHEY, SMNVEV (reference sequence). The CDR3 loop reads CASSWGDREVDTQYF. As DNA, the CDR3 is TGTGCCAGCAGTTGGGGGGACAGGGAAGTAGATACGCAGTATTTT.

This clonotype was seen ten or more times. V is TRBV7-6 and J is TRBJ2-4, with a tentative D call TRBD1 (6 bases). Per the germline V gene, CDR1 is SGHVS and CDR2 is FNYEAQ. Trimming cost V 5 bases and J 13 bases, with 30 bases left between them. The CDR3 has 17 amino acids. In nucleotides, the CDR3 is TGTGCCAGCAGCCCAAGGACGGGCCAGGGGTTCCTATCTGCGCAGTACTTC. Protein sequence: CASSPRTGQGFLSAQYF.

The V and J genes are TRBV11-1 and TRBJ2-1, with D perhaps TRBD1 or TRBD2 (5 bases each). V lost 5 bases and J lost 7, with 18 bases in between. The CDR3 length is 15 residues. The germline V gene encodes CDR1 SGHAT and CDR2 FQDESV (reference sequence). The chain's CDR3 is CASSHTGPLGNEQFF. The CDR3 nucleotides are TGTGCCAGCAGCCACACGGGGCCGCTGGGAAATGAGCAGTTCTTC.

The chain has TRBV3-1 and TRBJ2-1, with 8 bases identical to TRBD2. The J segment lost 9 bases and the V segment lost 2 bases, leaving 6 bases of the junction unmatched. The germline V gene has CDR1 LGHDT and CDR2 YNNKEL (reference sequence). The CDR3 covers 14 residues. CDR3 in amino acids: CASSQRGTRGEQFF. CDR3 DNA sequence: TGTGCCAGCAGCCAAAGGGGGACTAGGGGTGAGCAGTTCTTC.

Only a few counts were recorded for this clonotype. The chain couples TRBV20-1 to TRBJ2-4; 7 bases align to TRBD2. The CDR3 sequence is 11 residues long. J lost 9 bases, V lost 7 bases, and 6 bases had no gene match. CDR1 is DFQATT and CDR2 is SNEGSKA in the germline V gene (reference sequence). The CDR3 nucleotides read TGCAGTGTAATGGGGGGGAGCATTCAGTACTTC. Amino acids: CSVMGGSIQYF.

The chain couples TRBV5-6 to TRBJ2-7; TRBD2 agrees at 14 bases. Germline CDR1 and CDR2: SGHDT and YYEEEE. The CDR3 length is 17 residues. The V segment lost 4 bases and the J segment 1 base; nucleotides outside the gene matches: 7. The DNA of the CDR3 is TGTGCCAGCAGCCGGCCGGGACTAGCGGGGGTTTCCTACGAGCAGTACTTC. Protein product: CASSRPGLAGVSYEQYF.

The chain combines TRBV27 with TRBJ2-2; weak D call: TRBD1 (5 bases). The CDR3 loop spans 13 amino acids. The V and J ends lost 5 bases and 4 bases respectively, with 8 bases between them. CDR1 MNHEY and CDR2 SMNVEV come from the germline V gene (reference sequence). This CDR3 is CASSGRATGELFF. CDR3 sequence (DNA): TGTGCCAGCAGTGGCAGGGCCACCGGGGAGCTGTTTTTT.

The chain links TRBV6-2 or TRBV6-3 to TRBJ1-2, with D hard to call. The length of the CDR3 is 15 residues. The V and J ends lost 6 bases and 5 bases respectively, with 19 bases between them. The germline V gene has CDR1 MNHEY and CDR2 SVGEGT. The CDR3 DNA follows: TGTGCCAGCAGGCCCGCGAACCTGATAGGGTATGGCTACACCTTC. This translates into CASRPANLIGYGYTF.

This clonotype has more than one count but fewer than ten. The genes are TRBV12-3 or TRBV12-4 and TRBJ2-4, with TRBD2 matching 10 bases. The J call may not be correct, given that the DNA end is closer to TRBJ2-7. The CDR3 has 19 amino acids. The CDR3 nucleotides read TGTGCCAGCAGTCCCCTCGGCAGGGGGCTAGCGGGGGCCCTCTACGAGCAGTACTTC. It specifies CASSPLGRGLAGALYEQYF.

This rearrangement joins TRBV27 to TRBJ2-1; TRBD2 aligns across 7 bases. CDR3 length equals 13 residues. Unmatched junction bases numbered 3, after V lost 5 bases and J lost 5 bases. The germline V gene has CDR1 MNHEY and CDR2 SMNVEV (reference sequence). In DNA, the CDR3 is TGTGCCAGCAGTGGGGGAGGGGACAATGAGCAGTTCTTC. This encodes CASSGGGDNEQFF.

This clonotype was found a few times. This chain links TRBV7-2 with TRBJ2-7, with 11 bases that match TRBD2. The CDR3 is 15 amino acids. V lost 8 bases and J lost 1; bases outside the gene matches: 7. Germline lookup yields CDR1 SGHTA and CDR2 FQGNSA. The CDR3 DNA follows: TGTGCCAGCCGATTTACTAGCGGGGGATCCTACGAGCAGTACTTC. Translation gives CASRFTSGGSYEQYF.

J is TRBJ2-5 and V is TRBV30; no clear D gene. Per the germline V gene, CDR1 is GTSNPN and CDR2 is SVGIG (reference sequence). This CDR3 is 13 amino acids long. V was shortened by 0 bases and J by 5 bases, with 10 bases between the two germline ends. The CDR3 protein is CAWSVGPFETQYF. The DNA of the CDR3 is TGTGCCTGGAGTGTCGGGCCGTTCGAGACCCAGTACTTC.

This clonotype was observed a few times. One end of the junction does not line up with germline, which may come from a read error. The chain recombines TRBV6-2 or TRBV6-3 with TRBJ2-1, with D possibly called TRBD1 or TRBD2 (7 bases each). The CDR3 is made up of 13 amino acids. The germline CDR1 and CDR2 sequences are MNHEY and SVGEGT. Written as DNA, the CDR3 is TGTGCCAGCAGTGACAGGGACTACAATGAGCAGGACTTC. Translating gives CASSDRDYNEQDF.

As regards this clonotype: A read error may explain this, as a much larger clone is one base away. V and J are TRBV7-9 and TRBJ1-2, with 8 bases that match TRBD1. From germline, CDR1 is SEHNR and CDR2 FQNEAQ (reference sequence). The length of the CDR3 is 14 residues. The CDR3 here is CASNLAGGNYGYTF. CDR3 nucleotides: TGTGCCAGCAACTTAGCAGGGGGCAACTATGGCTACACCTTC. The full variable domain, with the rest looked up from reference TRBV7-9 and TRBJ1-2, is DTGVSQNPRHKITKRGQNVTFRCDPISEHNRLYWYRQTLGQGPEFLTYFQNEAQLEKSRLLSDRFSAERPKGSFSTLEIQRTEQGDSAMYLCASNLAGGNYGYTFGSGTRLTVV.

The chain joins TRBV28 to TRBJ1-1; possibly TRBD1 for D (5 bases). CDR1 is MDHEN, CDR2 SYDVKM, per germline. This CDR3 has 12 residues. Trimming removed 5 bases at V and 7 bases at J, with 11 bases between. The CDR3 loop is CASSPRQYEAFF. The DNA of the CDR3 is TGTGCCAGCAGTCCCAGACAGTATGAAGCTTTCTTT.

This clonotype was recorded only once. The genes are TRBV20-1 and TRBJ2-7, with 9 bases identical to TRBD1. V trimming: 6 bases; J trimming: 3 bases; junction bases outside the gene matches: 12. CDR3 length equals 15 residues. CDR1 and CDR2 (germline): DFQATT, SNEGSKA (reference sequence). The chain's CDR3 is CSANKGTGINYEQYF. The CDR3 DNA follows: TGCAGTGCCAACAAAGGGACAGGGATTAACTACGAGCAGTACTTC.